The table lists the clone carrying this T cell receptor (beta chain) with a few counts. Antigen specificity is unknown. V lost 6 bases, J lost 6 bases, and 20 bases lay in between. Germline CDR1 ENHRY, CDR2 SYGVKD. This CDR3 contains 15 residues. The record originates from a study of type 1 and type 2 diabetes patients. The wider study: From PBMCs, CD4+ and CD8+ T cells were isolated by magnetic microbeads.

The PCR template was genomic DNA. A primer set of 30 forward and 13 reverse primers amplified the CDR3. TCRdb called the multiplex PCR reads again in MiXCR, with one record for every CDR3 protein. This sample yields 250,000 or so distinct CDR3 sequences, of which roughly 50% are seen a single time; roughly an eighth belongs to the top ten. Whole-study results and caveats: Type 2 diabetes and control samples shared highly correlated V and J usage, averaging around 0.97.

The receptor was derived from a man aged 18 to 30 with type 2 diabetes. Sequenced sample: peripheral blood mononuclear cells (PBMCs). V and J are TRBV10-3 and TRBJ1-2; unclear D gene. The CDR3 here is CAIRWRRYKTHGYTF. The CDR3 nucleotides are TGTGCCATCAGATGGAGGAGGTACAAAACCCATGGCTACACCTTC.